This TCR beta chain emerged from a study of blood T cell repertoires in COVID-19. Overall study context: Collection of acute and convalescent COVID-19 samples took place in the United States, Italy and Spain. PBMCs, B-cell-depleted T cells, or T cells provided the cDNA or gDNA that made up the material.

Using immunoSEQ multiplex PCR, the repertoire was profiled, and TCRdb retains in-frame clones only, with some absent. Among fewer than 400,000 clones, 90% were seen once, and the ten largest hold roughly 2.9%. The sequence was collected from a woman in her twenties or thirties with COVID-19, enrolled during active disease. The sequenced sample consisted of peripheral blood.

This chain's CDR3 is CASSPGTGVGYTF. CDR3 DNA: TGTGCCAGCAGTCCAGGGACAGGGGTCGGCTACACCTTC. The chain recombines TRBV27 with TRBJ1-2; 10 nucleotides agree with TRBD1. The ends lost 5 bases at V and 8 bases at J; junction bases unmatched: 5. The CDR3 covers 13 residues. Germline CDR1 and CDR2: MNHEY and SMNVEV (reference sequence).